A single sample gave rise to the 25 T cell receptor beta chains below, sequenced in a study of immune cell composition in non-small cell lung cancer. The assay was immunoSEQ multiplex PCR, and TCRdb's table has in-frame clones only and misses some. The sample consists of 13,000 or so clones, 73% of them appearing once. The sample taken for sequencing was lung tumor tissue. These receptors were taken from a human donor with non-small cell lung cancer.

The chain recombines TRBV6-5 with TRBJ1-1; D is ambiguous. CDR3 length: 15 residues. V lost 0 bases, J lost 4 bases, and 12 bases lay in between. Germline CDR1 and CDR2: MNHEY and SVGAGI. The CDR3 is CASSYSFVGGTEAFF. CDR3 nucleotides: TGTGCCAGCAGTTACTCGTTTGTCGGAGGCACTGAAGCTTTCTTT.

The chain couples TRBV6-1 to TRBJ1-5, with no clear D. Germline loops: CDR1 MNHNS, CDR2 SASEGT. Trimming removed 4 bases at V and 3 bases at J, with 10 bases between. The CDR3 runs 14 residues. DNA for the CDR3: TGTGCCAGCAGTGGCAACAGCTTCAATCAGCCCCAGCATTTT. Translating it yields CASSGNSFNQPQHF.

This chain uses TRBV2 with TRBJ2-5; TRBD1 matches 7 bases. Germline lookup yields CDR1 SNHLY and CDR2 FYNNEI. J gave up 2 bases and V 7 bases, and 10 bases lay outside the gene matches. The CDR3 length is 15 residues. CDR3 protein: CASNPQGTKQETQYF. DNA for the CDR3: TGTGCCAGCAACCCACAGGGGACAAAACAAGAGACCCAGTACTTC.

The CDR3 nucleotides read TGTGCCAGTACCTCCTCCGGACAGGGGACTAACTATGGCTACACCTTC. This codes for CASTSSGQGTNYGYTF. J is TRBJ1-2 and V is TRBV19; the match to TRBD1 covers 9 bases. The CDR3 spans 16 residues. Per germline, CDR1 LNHDA and CDR2 SQIVND (reference sequence). Trimming removed 7 bases from V and 0 bases from J; junction bases left unmatched: 9.

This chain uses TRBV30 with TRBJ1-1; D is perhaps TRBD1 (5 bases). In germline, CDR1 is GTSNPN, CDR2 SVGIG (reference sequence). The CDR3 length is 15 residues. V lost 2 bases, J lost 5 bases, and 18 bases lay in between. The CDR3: CAWSPVQGRTTEAFF. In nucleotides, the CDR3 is TGTGCCTGGAGTCCGGTCCAGGGTAGAACAACTGAAGCTTTCTTT.

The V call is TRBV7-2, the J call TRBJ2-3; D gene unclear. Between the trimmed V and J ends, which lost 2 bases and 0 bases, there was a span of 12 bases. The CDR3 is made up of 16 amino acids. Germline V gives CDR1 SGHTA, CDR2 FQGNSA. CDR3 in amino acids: CASSLWAVSSTDTQYF. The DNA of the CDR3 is TGTGCCAGCAGCTTATGGGCAGTTTCTAGCACAGATACGCAGTATTTT.

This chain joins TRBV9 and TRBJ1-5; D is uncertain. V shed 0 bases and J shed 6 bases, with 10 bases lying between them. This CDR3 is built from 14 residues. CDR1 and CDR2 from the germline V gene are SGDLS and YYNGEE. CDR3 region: CASSVGLLGQPQHF. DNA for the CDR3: TGTGCCAGCAGCGTAGGACTGCTTGGTCAGCCCCAGCATTTT.

The CDR3 protein is CASSLSGTGGRRGYTF. CDR3 nucleotides: TGTGCCAGCAGTTTATCTGGGACAGGGGGCCGAAGGGGCTACACCTTC. The chain has TRBV28 and TRBJ1-2; TRBD1 matches 12 bases. CDR3 length: 16 residues. Germline V gives CDR1 MDHEN, CDR2 SYDVKM. V shed 1 base and J 8 bases; nucleotides not matched to a gene: 8.

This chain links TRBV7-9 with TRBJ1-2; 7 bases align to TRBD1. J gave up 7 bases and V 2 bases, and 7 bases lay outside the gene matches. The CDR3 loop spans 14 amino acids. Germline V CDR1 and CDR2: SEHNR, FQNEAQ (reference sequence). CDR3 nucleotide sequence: TGTGCCAGCAGCTTACTCGACAGGGCCTTTGGCTACACCTTC. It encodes CASSLLDRAFGYTF.

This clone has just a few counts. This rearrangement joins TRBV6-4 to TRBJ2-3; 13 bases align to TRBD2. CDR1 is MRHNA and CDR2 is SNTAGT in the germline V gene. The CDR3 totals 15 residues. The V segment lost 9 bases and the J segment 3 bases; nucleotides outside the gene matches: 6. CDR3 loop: CASQRTSGRTDTQYF. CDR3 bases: TGTGCCAGTCAACGGACTAGCGGGAGAACAGATACGCAGTATTTT.

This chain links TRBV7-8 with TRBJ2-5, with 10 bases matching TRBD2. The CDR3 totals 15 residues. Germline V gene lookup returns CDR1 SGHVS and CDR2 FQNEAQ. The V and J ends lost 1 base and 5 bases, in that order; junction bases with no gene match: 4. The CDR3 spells CASSLEIAGGETQYF. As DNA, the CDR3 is TGTGCCAGCAGCTTAGAGATAGCGGGAGGTGAGACCCAGTACTTC.

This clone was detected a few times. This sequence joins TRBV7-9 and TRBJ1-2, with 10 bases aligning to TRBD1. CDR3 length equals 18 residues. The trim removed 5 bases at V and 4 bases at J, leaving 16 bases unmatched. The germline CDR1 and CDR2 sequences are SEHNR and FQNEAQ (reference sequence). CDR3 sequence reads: CASSINVGTGEASYGYTF. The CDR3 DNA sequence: TGTGCCAGCAGCATTAACGTGGGGACAGGGGAGGCTAGCTATGGCTACACCTTC.

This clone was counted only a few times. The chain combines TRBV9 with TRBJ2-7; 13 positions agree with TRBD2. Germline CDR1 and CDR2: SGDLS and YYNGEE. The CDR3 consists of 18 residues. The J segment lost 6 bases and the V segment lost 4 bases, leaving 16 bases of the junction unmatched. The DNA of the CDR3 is TGTGCCAGCAGCACGGGACTAGCGGGATATGGTCTCCTCGGCGAGCAGTACTTC. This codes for CASSTGLAGYGLLGEQYF. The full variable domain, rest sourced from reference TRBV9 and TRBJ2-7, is DSGVTQTPKHLITATGQRVTLRCSPRSGDLSVYWYQQSLDQGLQFLIQYYNGEERAKGNILERFSAQQFPDLHSELNLSSLELGDSALYFCASSTGLAGYGLLGEQYFGPGTRLTVT.

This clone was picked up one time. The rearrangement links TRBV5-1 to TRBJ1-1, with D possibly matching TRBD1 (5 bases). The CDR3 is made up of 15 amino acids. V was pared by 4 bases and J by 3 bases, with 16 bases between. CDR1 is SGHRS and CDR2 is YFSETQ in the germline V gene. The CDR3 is CASSLAGRKYTEAFF. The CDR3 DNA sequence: TGCGCCAGCAGCCTAGCGGGACGTAAATACACTGAAGCTTTCTTT.

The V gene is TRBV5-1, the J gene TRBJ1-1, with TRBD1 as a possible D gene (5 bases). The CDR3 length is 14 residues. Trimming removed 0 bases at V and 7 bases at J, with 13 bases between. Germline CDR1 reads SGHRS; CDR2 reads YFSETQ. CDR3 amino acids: CASSLGTRYVEAFF. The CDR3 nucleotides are TGCGCCAGCAGCTTGGGGACACGCTACGTTGAAGCTTTCTTT. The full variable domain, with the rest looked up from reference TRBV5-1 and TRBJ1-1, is KAGVTQTPRYLIKTRGQQVTLSCSPISGHRSVSWYQQTPGQGLQFLFEYFSETQRNKGNFPGRFSGRQFSNSRSEMNVSTLELGDSALYLCASSLGTRYVEAFFGQGTRLTVV.

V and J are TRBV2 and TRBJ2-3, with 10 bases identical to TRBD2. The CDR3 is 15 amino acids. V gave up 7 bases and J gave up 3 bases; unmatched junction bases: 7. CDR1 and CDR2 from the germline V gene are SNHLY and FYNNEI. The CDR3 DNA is TGTGCCAGCAAGGGCAGCGGGGGGGCAACAGATACGCAGTATTTT. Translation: CASKGSGGATDTQYF.

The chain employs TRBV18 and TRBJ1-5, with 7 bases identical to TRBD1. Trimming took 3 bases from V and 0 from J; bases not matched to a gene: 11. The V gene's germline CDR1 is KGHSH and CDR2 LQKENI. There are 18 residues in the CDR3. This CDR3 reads CASSPQPMGQSSNQPQHF. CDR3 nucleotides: TGTGCCAGCTCACCCCAACCAATGGGACAGAGTAGCAATCAGCCCCAGCATTTT.

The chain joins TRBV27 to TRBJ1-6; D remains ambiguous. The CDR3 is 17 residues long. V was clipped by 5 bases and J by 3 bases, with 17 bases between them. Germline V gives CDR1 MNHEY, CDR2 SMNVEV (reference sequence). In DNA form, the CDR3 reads TGTGCCAGCAGTCAAACGGCAACAAACAGCTATAATTCACCCCTCCACTTT. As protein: CASSQTATNSYNSPLHF.

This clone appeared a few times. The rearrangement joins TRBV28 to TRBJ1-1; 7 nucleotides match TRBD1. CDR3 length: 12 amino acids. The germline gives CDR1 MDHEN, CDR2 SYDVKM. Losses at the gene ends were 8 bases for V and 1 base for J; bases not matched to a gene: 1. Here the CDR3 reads CASGDRNTEAFF. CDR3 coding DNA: TGTGCCAGCGGGGACAGGAACACTGAAGCTTTCTTT.

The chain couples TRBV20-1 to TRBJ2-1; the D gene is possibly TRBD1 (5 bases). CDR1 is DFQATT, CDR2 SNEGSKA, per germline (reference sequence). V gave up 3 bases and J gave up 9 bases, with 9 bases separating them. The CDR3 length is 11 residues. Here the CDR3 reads CSARTVSEQFF. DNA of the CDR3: TGCAGTGCTAGGACAGTATCTGAGCAGTTCTTC.

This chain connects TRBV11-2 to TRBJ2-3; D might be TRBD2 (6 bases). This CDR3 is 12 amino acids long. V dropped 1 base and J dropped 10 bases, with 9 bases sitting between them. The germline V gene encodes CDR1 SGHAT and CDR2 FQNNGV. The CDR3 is CASSLALAAQYF. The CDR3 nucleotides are TGTGCCAGCAGCTTAGCACTAGCCGCGCAGTATTTT.

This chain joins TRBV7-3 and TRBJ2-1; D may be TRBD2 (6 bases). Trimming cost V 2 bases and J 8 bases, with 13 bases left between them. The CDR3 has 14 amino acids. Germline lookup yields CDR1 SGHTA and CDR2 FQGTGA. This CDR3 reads CASSLGGSLHEQFF. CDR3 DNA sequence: TGTGCCAGCAGCTTAGGAGGGTCTCTCCATGAGCAGTTCTTC. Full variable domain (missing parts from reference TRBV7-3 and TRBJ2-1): GAGVSQTPSNKVTEKGKYVELRCDPISGHTALYWYRQSLGQGPEFLIYFQGTGAADDSGLPNDRFFAVRPEGSVSTLKIQRTERGDSAVYLCASSLGGSLHEQFFGPGTRLTVL.

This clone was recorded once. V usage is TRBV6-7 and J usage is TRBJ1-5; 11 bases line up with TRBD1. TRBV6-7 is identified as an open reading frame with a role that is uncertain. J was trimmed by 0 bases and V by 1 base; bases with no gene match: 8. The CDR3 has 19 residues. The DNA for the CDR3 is TGTGCCAGCAGTTACTTGCCGGGACAGGGGGTGAATAGCAATCAGCCCCAGCATTTT. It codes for CASSYLPGQGVNSNQPQHF.

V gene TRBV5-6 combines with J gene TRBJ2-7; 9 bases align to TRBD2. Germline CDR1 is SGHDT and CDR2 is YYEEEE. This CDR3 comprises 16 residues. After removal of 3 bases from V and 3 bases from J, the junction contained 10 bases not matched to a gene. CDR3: CASSSKGWREGYEQYF. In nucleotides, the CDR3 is TGTGCCAGCAGCTCCAAAGGGTGGCGGGAGGGCTACGAGCAGTACTTC. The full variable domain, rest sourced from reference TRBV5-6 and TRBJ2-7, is DAGVTQSPTHLIKTRGQQVTLRCSPKSGHDTVSWYQQALGQGPQFIFQYYEEEERQRGNFPDRFSGHQFPNYSSELNVNALLLGDSALYLCASSSKGWREGYEQYFGPGTRLTVT.

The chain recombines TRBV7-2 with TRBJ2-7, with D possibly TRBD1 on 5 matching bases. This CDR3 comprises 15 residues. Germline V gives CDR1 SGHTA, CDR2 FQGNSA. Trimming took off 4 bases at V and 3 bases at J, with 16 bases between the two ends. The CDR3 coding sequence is TGTGCCAGCAGCTCAATCAGGGCCCAGCGCTACGAGCAGTACTTC. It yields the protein CASSSIRAQRYEQYF.